The entry below gives a single T cell receptor (beta chain) sequence along with its context. Its antigen is undetermined. This specimen belongs to a study of cytomegalovirus exposure and HLA in healthy donors. General study findings and limits: Serostatus for CMV was the only available immune exposure information. Later analysis showed most CMV-associated TCR beta chains appearing HLA-restricted. Approximately 18,000 TCR beta sequences were associated with HLA alleles at 0.05 false discovery rate in a later analysis.

The PCR employed 60 Vbeta primers together with 13 Jbeta primers. Per the original data handling: Approximately 80 million unique TCR beta chains, about 11 million of them shared, were counted by a later analysis. The protocol was immunoSEQ multiplex PCR, while the TCRdb copy is restricted to in-frame clones and leaves out a portion. From that table come the V and J calls and clone size; the DNA was used to work out D and trimming. This sample carries just over 150,000 clones, 75% to 80% of them seen once, and the ten largest clones take around 3.1%. CDR3 length: 13 amino acids. The V and J ends lost 5 bases and 7 bases, in that order; junction bases with no gene match: 8. Per the germline V gene, CDR1 is SGHRS and CDR2 is YFSETQ.

This chain uses TRBV5-1 with TRBJ1-2; 7 bases fit TRBD1. The TCR was taken from a woman in her thirties or forties in good health and CMV-seronegative. Sequenced: PBMCs. In DNA form, the CDR3 reads TGCGCCAGCAGGGGAGTGAGGGGGCTTGGCTACACCTTC. It encodes CASRGVRGLGYTF.